This TCR beta chain derives from a study of CD8+CD57+ T cells in acquired aplastic anemia. Whole-study context: Where healthy donors were concerned, CD4+ cells averaged about 11 million reads.

Study-level findings and limits: Patients and controls had CD8+ Simpson's diversity values that were not significantly distinct.

As concerns this clonotype: Its target is unknown.

CDR1 SGHVS and CDR2 FQNEAQ come from the germline V gene. CDR3 length equals 15 residues. Trimming left V 4 bases short and J 11 bases short, with 23 bases between. For CDR3 and TCR beta VDJ profiling, genomic DNA was the template used. TCRdb re-analysed the reads in MiXCR, keeping a single row per CDR3 protein. The table records some 410,000 distinct CDR3 sequences, 60% to 80% of them present only once. Sequenced material: sorted CD4+, CD8+, or CD8+CD57+ T cells (not recorded which) from PBMCs. The gene calls are TRBV7-8 and TRBJ1-2, with TRBD1 as a possible D gene (5 bases). The TCR was taken from a human donor in good health, serving as a control. The CDR3 DNA sequence: TGTGCCAGCAGCTCCCCGCGACAGTTCGACGAGCAGTACACCTTC. Protein: CASSSPRQFDEQYTF.